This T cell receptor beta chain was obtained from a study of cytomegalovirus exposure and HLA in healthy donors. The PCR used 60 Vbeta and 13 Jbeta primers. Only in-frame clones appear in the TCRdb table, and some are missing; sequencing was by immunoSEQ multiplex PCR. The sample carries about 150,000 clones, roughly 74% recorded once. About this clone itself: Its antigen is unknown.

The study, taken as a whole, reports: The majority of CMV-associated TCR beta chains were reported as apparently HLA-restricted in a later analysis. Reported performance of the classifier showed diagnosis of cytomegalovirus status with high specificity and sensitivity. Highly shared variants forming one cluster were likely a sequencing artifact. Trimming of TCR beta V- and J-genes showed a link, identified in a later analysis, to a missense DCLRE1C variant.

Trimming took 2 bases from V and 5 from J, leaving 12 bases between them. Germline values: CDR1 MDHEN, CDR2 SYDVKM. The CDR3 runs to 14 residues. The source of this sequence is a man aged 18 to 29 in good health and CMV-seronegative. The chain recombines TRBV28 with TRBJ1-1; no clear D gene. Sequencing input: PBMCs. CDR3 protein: CASSLVRGRTEAFF. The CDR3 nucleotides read TGTGCCAGCAGTTTAGTTCGGGGAAGGACTGAAGCTTTCTTT.